This T cell receptor (beta chain) was identified in a study of T cells after posttransplantation cyclophosphamide. To note about this clone: Its antigen is unknown.

The protocol was immunoSEQ multiplex PCR, while the TCRdb copy is restricted to in-frame clones and leaves out a portion. The sample has more than 10,000 clones; 75% to 95% are singletons. General study points: Donor-recipient repertoire similarity was low at 1-2 months, rising over year one.

A marrow graft followed busulfan-fludarabine conditioning, with cyclophosphamide on days +3 and +4. This material consisted of PBMCs, taken after allogeneic stem cell transplant with posttransplant cyclophosphamide. The sequence was obtained from a female patient between 30 and 45 years old who received an allogeneic stem cell transplant from an unrelated donor, was CMV-positive, and had no GVHD. Some of the T cells might come from the graft donor.

CDR3 in amino acids: CASSRDFDSYEQYF. DNA of the CDR3: TGTGCCAGCAGCCGGGACTTCGACTCCTACGAGCAGTACTTC. The chain joins TRBV11-2 to TRBJ2-7; D possibly corresponds to TRBD2 (6 bases). This CDR3 contains 14 residues. V lost 5 bases and J lost 0, with 11 bases in between. Germline values: CDR1 SGHAT, CDR2 FQNNGV. The variable domain in full, with the rest retrieved from reference TRBV11-2 and TRBJ2-7, is EAGVAQSPRYKIIEKRQSVAFWCNPISGHATLYWYQQILGQGPKLLIQFQNNGVVDDSQLPKDRFSAERLKGVDSTLKIQPAKLEDSAVYLCASSRDFDSYEQYFGPGTRLTVT.